This TCR beta chain was profiled in a study of blood T cell repertoires in COVID-19. The CDR3 is made up of 20 amino acids. V trimming: 6 bases; J trimming: 2 bases; junction bases outside the gene matches: 22. Germline loops: CDR1 LNHDA, CDR2 SQIVND (reference sequence). As originally analysed: Nucleated cell number was recorded as an estimate derived from reference gene primer amplification. Produced via immunoSEQ multiplex PCR; TCRdb's table is partial and in-frame only. The D gene and trimming were derived from the DNA, and the V and J assignments and clone size from that table. The table has about 330,000 clones, approximately 85% seen once; the top ten hold around 1.6%.

Sample: peripheral blood. The clonotype was recovered from a woman aged 45 to 65 with acute or convalescent COVID-19. The chain links TRBV19 to TRBJ2-3; 8 bases agree with TRBD1. Written as DNA, the CDR3 is TGTGCCAGTAGCCAAGCCTCTACAGGGGGGCAAGCGACCCACACAGATACGCAGTATTTT. Protein: CASSQASTGGQATHTDTQYF. The full variable domain, completed using reference TRBV19 and TRBJ2-3, is DGGITQSPKYLFRKEGQNVTLSCEQNLNHDAMYWYRQDPGQGLRLIYYSQIVNDFQKGDIAEGYSVSREKKESFPLTVTSAQKNPTAFYLCASSQASTGGQATHTDTQYFGPGTRLTVL.